By sample fraction, the clone carrying this T cell receptor (beta chain) is medium-sized. Its specificity is not known. Produced via immunoSEQ multiplex PCR; TCRdb's table is partial and in-frame only. Among about 45,000 clones listed, 73% were seen once. This sample stems from a study of radiotherapy plus CTLA-4 blockade in lung cancer. Study details: Objective responses arose in approximately 19% of patients, and 25% to 40% experienced disease control.

Chemo-refractory metastatic non-small-cell lung cancer patients were treated with focal radiation plus CTLA-4 blockade with ipilimumab. The study, taken as a whole, reports: After treatment with radiotherapy plus ipilimumab, TCR clones that came from the tumor expanded in blood.

V lost 3 bases, J lost 7 bases, and 10 bases stayed unmatched. The CDR3 runs to 16 residues. Germline V gene lookup returns CDR1 SNHLY and CDR2 FYNNEI. The source is a human donor with non-small cell lung cancer who had a complete response to radiotherapy plus ipilimumab. V gene TRBV2 combines with J gene TRBJ1-4; 8 positions match TRBD1. The specimen was peripheral blood, collected from a patient treated with radiotherapy plus ipilimumab. CDR3 sequence (DNA): TGTGCCAGCAGTGATCCTCGACAGGGGTGGGGTGAAAAACTGTTTTTT. This translates into CASSDPRQGWGEKLFF.